Reported below is one T cell receptor (beta chain). As yet, its antigen is unknown. Since a much larger clone is just one base distant, this may be a read error. This specimen comes from a study of T cell repertoires in cytomegalovirus infection. V lost 4 bases to trimming and J lost 4 bases; unmatched junction nucleotides: 7. There are 16 residues in the CDR3. Looked up from germline, CDR1 is SGHDT and CDR2 is YYEEEE. TCRdb passed the reads through MiXCR, listing each CDR3 protein once. Found here are about 830,000 distinct CDR3 sequences, approximately 32% of them singletons; the top ten hold under 15%.

The V gene is TRBV5-6, the J gene TRBJ1-6, with 8 bases identical to TRBD1. The sample consisted of cultured CD8+ T cells from PBMCs, taken from culture after CMV antigen stimulation. This TCR was recovered from a human donor in good health (CMV status not recorded). Some clones in this sample may be carry-over from other donors' samples. The CDR3: CASSVWTGIYNSPLHF. CDR3 DNA: TGTGCCAGCAGCGTCTGGACAGGGATTTATAATTCACCCCTCCACTTT.